This entry lists 13 T cell receptor beta chains sequenced from one sample in a study of cytomegalovirus exposure and HLA in healthy donors. Use of 60 Vbeta and 13 Jbeta primers characterized the PCR. Profiled with immunoSEQ multiplex PCR; TCRdb holds only in-frame clones, not every one. The table lists 95,000 to 150,000 clones, around 80% of them singletons, with 1% to 1.5% in the top ten. The sample comprised PBMCs. The source is a female donor in good health and CMV-seronegative.

The chain has TRBV4-1 and TRBJ2-7; tentatively, D is TRBD2 (6 bases). V lost 3 bases to trimming and J lost 7 bases, with 13 bases between them. Germline loops: CDR1 MGHRA, CDR2 YSYEKL. The length of the CDR3 is 13 residues. The CDR3: CASSQGGSGEQYF. Here the CDR3 DNA reads TGCGCCAGCAGCCAGGGAGGCTCGGGGGAGCAGTACTTC.

As regards this clone: The junction does not match germline at one end; this may be a read error. The chain carries TRBV5-5 and TRBJ2-7; possibly TRBD1 for D (5 bases). Germline loops: CDR1 SGHKS, CDR2 YYEKEE (reference sequence). This CDR3 has 14 residues. CDR3 in amino acids: CASSWQGNSYGQYF. CDR3 nucleotide sequence: TGTGCCAGCAGCTGGCAGGGAAATTCCTACGGGCAGTACTTC.

V is TRBV19 and J is TRBJ1-1; a weak D match, TRBD1 (6 bases). V gave up 9 bases and J gave up 1 base, with 15 bases separating them. Per the germline V gene, CDR1 is LNHDA and CDR2 is SQIVND (reference sequence). The CDR3 runs to 14 residues. The CDR3 DNA follows: TGTGCCAGCAAACACAGGGCGTCGAACACTGAAGCTTTCTTT. Amino acids: CASKHRASNTEAFF.

V gene TRBV30 combines with J gene TRBJ1-4; 10 positions match TRBD1. The ends lost 5 bases at V and 9 bases at J; junction bases unmatched: 6. The CDR3 sequence is 13 residues long. Germline V gives CDR1 GTSNPN, CDR2 SVGIG (reference sequence). DNA for the CDR3: TGTGCCTGGCCTGGGGACAGGGGAAAAAAACTGTTTTTT. The encoded protein is CAWPGDRGKKLFF.

This chain joins TRBV4-2 and TRBJ2-5, with 9 bases matching TRBD2. Per germline, CDR1 LGHNA and CDR2 YNFKEQ. The length of the CDR3 is 16 residues. V trimming: 2 bases; J trimming: 2 bases; junction bases outside the gene matches: 6. This chain's CDR3 is CASSQFSGGQQETQYF. The CDR3 nucleotides are TGTGCCAGCAGCCAATTTAGCGGGGGCCAACAAGAGACCCAGTACTTC.

The chain combines TRBV5-1 with TRBJ2-6; possible D gene TRBD2, 5 bases. V was cut by 0 bases and J by 2 bases, with 6 bases left in between. The germline V gene has CDR1 SGHRS and CDR2 YFSETQ. This CDR3 has 15 amino acids. DNA for the CDR3: TGCGCCAGCAGCTTGGCGGGGACTGGGGCCAACGTCCTGACTTTC. This gives the protein CASSLAGTGANVLTF.

The V call is TRBV5-1, the J call TRBJ2-7, with 11 positions matching TRBD1. Losses at the gene ends were 4 bases for V and 3 bases for J; bases not matched to a gene: 3. The CDR3 covers 14 residues. CDR1 SGHRS and CDR2 YFSETQ come from the germline V gene. The CDR3 spells CASSDGTGGYEQYF. CDR3 bases: TGCGCCAGCAGCGACGGGACAGGGGGCTACGAGCAGTACTTC.

This chain uses TRBV11-2 with TRBJ2-3; 8 positions agree with TRBD1. Looked up from germline, CDR1 is SGHAT and CDR2 is FQNNGV. Unmatched junction bases numbered 18, after V lost 5 bases and J lost 2 bases. The length of the CDR3 is 19 residues. CDR3 nucleotide sequence: TGTGCCAGCAGCAATATCGCCCAGAAAAAGGACAGGGCCACAGATACGCAGTATTTT. Its protein is CASSNIAQKKDRATDTQYF.

Turning to this clone: Relative to the germline gene, one junction end is altered; a read error may explain this. The gene calls are TRBV4-2 and TRBJ2-6, with D possibly matching TRBD1 (5 bases). Germline-derived CDR1 and CDR2 are LGHNA and YNFKEQ. The CDR3 covers 17 residues. CDR3 sequence reads: CASSSQRQESGANGLTF. DNA for the CDR3: TGTGCCAGCAGCTCCCAGCGACAAGAGTCTGGGGCCAACGGCCTGACTTTC.

This sequence joins TRBV30 and TRBJ1-1, with 10 bases lining up with TRBD1. The CDR3 consists of 15 residues. Germline trimming cut 3 bases from V and 0 bases from J; bases unmatched to any gene: 4. Germline-derived CDR1 and CDR2 are GTSNPN and SVGIG (reference sequence). The CDR3 is CAWRGQGRVNTEAFF. CDR3 DNA: TGTGCCTGGAGGGGACAGGGGCGGGTGAACACTGAAGCTTTCTTT.

In its sample, this clone was seen once. The V and J genes are TRBV5-1 and TRBJ1-3, with D possibly TRBD1 on 5 matching bases. Germline CDR1 and CDR2: SGHRS and YFSETQ. Trimming took off 4 bases at V and 2 bases at J, with 13 bases between the two ends. This CDR3 has 15 residues. The CDR3 bases are TGCGCCAGCAGCGCACCAGGGCCTGCTGGAAACACCATATATTTT. Residues: CASSAPGPAGNTIYF.

The chain uses TRBV5-8 and TRBJ2-2; TRBD1 agrees at 7 bases. The CDR3 length is 17 residues. Germline CDR1 reads SGHTS; CDR2 reads YDEGEE. The J segment lost 1 base and the V segment lost 4 bases, leaving 10 bases of the junction unmatched. The CDR3 DNA reads as TGTGCCAGCAGCCAAACTCGGACAGGTGTGAACACCGGGGAGCTGTTTTTT. Translation gives CASSQTRTGVNTGELFF.

The V and J genes are TRBV5-1 and TRBJ2-4; a weak D match, TRBD1 (5 bases). Germline V gives CDR1 SGHRS, CDR2 YFSETQ. The ends were cut back, 4 bases at V and 0 bases at J, with 17 bases in the middle. CDR3 length: 17 amino acids. The CDR3 nucleotides read TGCGCCAGCAGCCCCGACAGTACCGGTCTAGCCAAAAACATTCAGTACTTC. It yields the protein CASSPDSTGLAKNIQYF.